This TCR beta chain is from a study of blood T cell repertoires in COVID-19. Here immunoSEQ multiplex PCR was the method, and the copy in TCRdb shows in-frame clones only, minus some. This sample has roughly 200,000 clones; 83% occur once, and the top ten carry 1.3%. The CDR3 runs 16 residues. Trimming cost V 3 bases and J 5 bases; bases outside gene matches: 9. CDR1 and CDR2 (germline): ENHRY, SYGVKD. This clone was observed a few times. The sequencing sample was made of peripheral blood. The genes are TRBV10-3 and TRBJ1-4, with TRBD1 matching 7 bases. The clonotype originates from a woman aged 25 to 45 with COVID-19, enrolled during active disease. The CDR3 bases are TGTGCCATCAGTGAACGTTCCACGACAGGGAATGAAAAACTGTTTTTT. This sequence encodes CAISERSTTGNEKLFF.